This T cell receptor (beta chain) was sequenced for a study of T-cell memory formation after mild COVID-19. Study-wide context: Largely donor-specific sequence clusters came from two donors. Notes on the study in general: Certain responding clones were present in pre-infection memory, suggesting participation of cross-reactive memory.

TCRdb processed the 5' RACE reads anew with MiXCR; each CDR3 protein has one entry. Of about 180,000 distinct CDR3 sequences detected, under 20% appear once; the ten largest clones hold 2% to 2.5%. About this clonotype: Its antigen is unidentified.

The CDR3 runs to 12 residues. V lost 3 bases and J lost 4, with 5 bases in between. Germline values: CDR1 LGHDT, CDR2 YNNKEL (reference sequence). The chain employs TRBV3-1 and TRBJ2-3; the D is unclear. The source is an adult woman who had mild COVID-19 (a few samples of this study predate the infection). Cell type and time point are not known. Sample: PBMCs or a T cell subset sorted from them (not recorded which). CDR3 DNA sequence: TGTGCCAGCAGCCAGCCGTCAGATACGCAGTATTTT. It encodes CASSQPSDTQYF.